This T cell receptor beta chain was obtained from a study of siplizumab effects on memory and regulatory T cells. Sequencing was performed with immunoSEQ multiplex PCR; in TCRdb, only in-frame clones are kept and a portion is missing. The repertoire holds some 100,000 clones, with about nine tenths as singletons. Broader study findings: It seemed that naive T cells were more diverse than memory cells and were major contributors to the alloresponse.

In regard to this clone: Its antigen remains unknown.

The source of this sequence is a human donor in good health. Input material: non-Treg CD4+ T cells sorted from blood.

CDR3 residues: CASSKSECGGYTF. In DNA form, the CDR3 reads TGTGCCAGCAGCAAATCCGAGTGCGGAGGCTACACCTTC. This chain joins TRBV21-1 and TRBJ1-2. TRBV21-1 constitutes a pseudogene. This CDR3 has 13 residues.